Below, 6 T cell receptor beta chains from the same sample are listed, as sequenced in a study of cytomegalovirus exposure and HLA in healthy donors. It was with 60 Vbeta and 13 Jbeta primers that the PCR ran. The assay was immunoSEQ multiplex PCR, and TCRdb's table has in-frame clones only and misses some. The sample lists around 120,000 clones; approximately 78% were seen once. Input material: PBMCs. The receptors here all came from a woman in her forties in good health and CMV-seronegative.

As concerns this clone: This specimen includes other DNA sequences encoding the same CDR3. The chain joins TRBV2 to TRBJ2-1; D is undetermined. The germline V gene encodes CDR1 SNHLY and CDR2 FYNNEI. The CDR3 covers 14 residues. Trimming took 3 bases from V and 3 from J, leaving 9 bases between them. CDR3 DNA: TGTGCCAGCAGTGAGGCTTGGAGCTACAATGAGCAGTTCTTC. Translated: CASSEAWSYNEQFF.

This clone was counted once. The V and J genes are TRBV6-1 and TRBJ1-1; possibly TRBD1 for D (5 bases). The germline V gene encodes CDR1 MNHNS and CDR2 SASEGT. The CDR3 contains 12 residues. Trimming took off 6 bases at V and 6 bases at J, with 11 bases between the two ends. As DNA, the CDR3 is TGTGCCAGCAGACCAGGGTGGCCTGAAGCTTTCTTT. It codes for CASRPGWPEAFF.

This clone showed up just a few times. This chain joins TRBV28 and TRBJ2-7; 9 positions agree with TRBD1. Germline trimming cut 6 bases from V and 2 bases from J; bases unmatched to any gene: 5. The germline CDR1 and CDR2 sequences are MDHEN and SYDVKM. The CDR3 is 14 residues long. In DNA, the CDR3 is TGTGCCAGCAGCTTCGGGGACAGGGCCTACGAGCAGTACTTC. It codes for CASSFGDRAYEQYF.

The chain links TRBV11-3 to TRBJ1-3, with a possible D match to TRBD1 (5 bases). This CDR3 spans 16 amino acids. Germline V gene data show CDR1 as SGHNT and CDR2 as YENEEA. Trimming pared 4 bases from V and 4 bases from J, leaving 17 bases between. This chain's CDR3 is CASSSTTRGGGNTIYF. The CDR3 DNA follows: TGTGCCAGCAGCTCAACTACAAGGGGTGGCGGAAACACCATATATTTT.

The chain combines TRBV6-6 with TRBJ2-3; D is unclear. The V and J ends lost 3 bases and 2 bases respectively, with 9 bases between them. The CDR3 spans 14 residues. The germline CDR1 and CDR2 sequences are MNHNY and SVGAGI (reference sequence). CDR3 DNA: TGTGCCAGCAGTTATGGCCATTACACAGATACGCAGTATTTT. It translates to CASSYGHYTDTQYF.

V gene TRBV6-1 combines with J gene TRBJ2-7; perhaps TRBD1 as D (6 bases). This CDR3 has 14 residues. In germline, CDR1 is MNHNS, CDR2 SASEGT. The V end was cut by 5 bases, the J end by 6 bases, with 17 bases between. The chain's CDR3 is CASSLPGAVGEQYF. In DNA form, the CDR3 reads TGTGCCAGCAGTTTACCAGGGGCCGTGGGCGAGCAGTACTTC.